This T cell receptor beta chain comes out of a study of shared clonotypes between healthy human individuals. A word on this clone: No antigen is known for it.

Several immunoSEQ plates received, in even portions, the genomic DNA of each subset. Using immunoSEQ multiplex PCR, the repertoire was profiled, and TCRdb retains in-frame clones only, with some absent. Of over 1.5 million clones in the sample, approximately 98% were seen once. The germline V and J ends were trimmed by 0 bases and 2 bases, with 7 bases remaining between them. The CDR3 runs 14 residues. CDR1 SGHRS and CDR2 YFSETQ come from the germline V gene. The study drew its donors from healthy HIV-negative adults without recent acute infections or vaccinations. Study outcomes and limitations: The study found lower generation probabilities in non-shared clonotypes than in those shared by all four donors. Roughly 5% of naive CD4 clonotypes were common to four donors.

What was sequenced was naive CD4+ T cells sorted from blood. Specified subset: CD45RA+ positively selected. The chain uses TRBV5-1 and TRBJ2-3; D is unresolved. This receptor was identified in a man younger than 45 in good health. As DNA, the CDR3 is TGCGCCAGCAGCTTGGCAAAAACCACAGATACGCAGTATTTT. Amino acid sequence: CASSLAKTTDTQYF.